This is a list of T cell receptor beta chains from one sample in a study of blood T cell repertoires in COVID-19. Generated by immunoSEQ multiplex PCR, the TCRdb table keeps only in-frame clones and is missing some. The data contain some 28,000 clones, over 75% of them singletons. Sequencing used peripheral blood. These receptor sequences come from a man in his sixties or seventies with active COVID-19. Each CDR3 is given with its conserved first and last residue. Each record gives: CDR3 protein, CDR3 DNA, D gene, clone size, V gene, J gene. The D gene is left open where the match is weak. Expanded clones are given a class, and other clones once, few, many or no size at all.

CASTSLRAGQETQYF	TGTGCCAGCACCTCTCTCCGAGCGGGGCAAGAGACCCAGTACTTC	TRBD2	.	TRBV7-8	TRBJ2-5
CASSMGQGKAEAFF	TGTGCCAGTAGTATGGGACAGGGTAAGGCTGAAGCTTTCTTT	TRBD1	.	TRBV19	TRBJ1-1
CASSFGGPGTGELFF	TGTGCCAGCAGCTTCGGGGGGCCGGGGACCGGGGAGCTGTTTTTT	.	.	TRBV11-2	TRBJ2-2
CASSLGTANNEQFF	TGCGCCAGCAGCTTAGGAACAGCCAACAATGAGCAGTTCTTC	.	.	TRBV5-1	TRBJ2-1
CASSQGLWGRGAEAFF	TGTGCCAGCAGCCAAGGTTTGTGGGGGAGGGGAGCTGAAGCTTTCTTT	.	few	TRBV14	TRBJ1-1
CASSRAGAVATNEKLFF	TGCGCCAGCAGCCGGGCGGGGGCCGTTGCAACTAATGAAAAACTGTTTTTT	.	once	TRBV5-1	TRBJ1-4
CASSLAQGGYGYTF	TGCGCCAGCAGCTTGGCCCAGGGCGGCTATGGCTACACCTTC	.	.	TRBV5-1	TRBJ1-2
CASRGQGSNQPQHF	TGTGCCAGCAGAGGACAGGGAAGCAATCAGCCCCAGCATTTT	TRBD1	.	TRBV2	TRBJ1-5
CANFLARDTSNQPQHF	TGCGCCAACTTCTTGGCAAGGGACACTAGCAATCAGCCCCAGCATTTT	.	.	TRBV5-1	TRBJ1-5
CASSFAASGGQETQYF	TGTGCCAGCAGCTTCGCGGCTAGCGGGGGGCAAGAGACCCAGTACTTC	TRBD2	.	TRBV7-2	TRBJ2-5
CASSLGRGETQYF	TGCGCCAGCAGCTTAGGTAGGGGAGAGACCCAGTACTTC	.	.	TRBV5-1	TRBJ2-5
CASSPTGTGINPLQETQYF	TGTGCCAGCAGTCCCACCGGGACAGGGATTAACCCCCTCCAAGAGACCCAGTACTTC	TRBD1	.	TRBV7-9	TRBJ2-5
CASSRVPGQGWSPGNTIYF	TGTGCCAGCAGCCGTGTCCCGGGACAGGGTTGGTCTCCTGGAAACACCATATATTTT	TRBD1	.	TRBV7-6	TRBJ1-3
CASSPRAPYSGNTIYF	TGTGCCAGCAGTCCTAGAGCCCCGTACTCTGGAAACACCATATATTTT	.	.	TRBV27	TRBJ1-3
CASSPQISGGADTQYF	TGTGCCAGCAGCCCCCAAATTAGCGGGGGGGCAGATACGCAGTATTTT	TRBD2	.	TRBV11-2	TRBJ2-3
CAISDSLPPSGANVLTF	TGTGCCATCAGTGACAGTTTACCCCCTTCTGGGGCCAACGTCCTGACTTTC	.	.	TRBV10-3	TRBJ2-6
CSASGTQGVREQFF	TGCAGTGCTAGTGGGACCCAGGGGGTGCGTGAGCAGTTCTTC	TRBD1	.	TRBV20-1	TRBJ2-1
CATSMSSNEQFF	TGTGCCACCAGCATGAGCTCCAATGAGCAGTTCTTC	.	.	TRBV24-1	TRBJ2-1
CASTRTGAGVEQYF	TGTGCCAGCACCCGAACAGGGGCTGGGGTCGAGCAGTACTTC	TRBD1	.	TRBV7-8	TRBJ2-7
CASSQTSGAETQYF	TGCGCCAGCAGCCAAACTAGCGGGGCAGAGACCCAGTACTTC	TRBD2	.	TRBV4-3	TRBJ2-5
CASSLGRGSEQFF	TGTGCCAGCAGTTTGGGGCGGGGGAGCGAGCAGTTCTTC	TRBD2	few	TRBV27	TRBJ2-1
CASSLVGGLATEAFF	TGCGCCAGCAGCTTGGTCGGGGGGCTGGCTACTGAAGCTTTCTTT	.	.	TRBV5-1	TRBJ1-1
CASSYARSYEQYF	TGTGCCAGCAGTTACGCGCGTTCCTACGAGCAGTACTTC	.	few	TRBV6-2/TRBV6-3	TRBJ2-7
CASSQDGGQGWIRGELFF	TGCGCCAGCAGCCAAGATGGGGGACAGGGATGGATTCGCGGGGAGCTGTTTTTT	TRBD1	few	TRBV4-3	TRBJ2-2
CASVGLEDTEAFF	TGTGCCAGTGTGGGCCTGGAGGACACTGAAGCTTTCTTT	.	once	TRBV19	TRBJ1-1
CASRRGTGELFF	TGTGCCAGCCGGCGGGGTACCGGGGAGCTGTTTTTT	.	.	TRBV6-5	TRBJ2-2
CASSPKDISYEQYF	TGTGCCAGCTCGCCAAAAGACATTTCCTACGAGCAGTACTTC	.	.	TRBV18	TRBJ2-7
CASSQARGRSGNTIYF	TGTGCCAGCAGCCAAGCCAGGGGAAGGTCTGGAAACACCATATATTTT	.	.	TRBV3-1/TRBV3-2	TRBJ1-3
CASSFSNSYNSPLHF	TGTGCCAGCAGTTTCTCAAACAGTTATAATTCACCCCTCCACTTT	.	.	TRBV28	TRBJ1-6
CASSVPSTGPETQYF	TGTGCCAGCAGTGTCCCCTCGACAGGGCCGGAGACCCAGTACTTC	TRBD1	once	TRBV25-1	TRBJ2-5
CASSRTGEGYEQYF	TGTGCCAGCTCAAGGACAGGGGAGGGCTACGAGCAGTACTTC	TRBD1	.	TRBV18	TRBJ2-7